The 12 T cell receptor beta chains given below trace back to one sample, sequenced in a study of T cell changes during pregnancy in multiple sclerosis. TCRdb's table, derived via immunoSEQ multiplex PCR, lists solely in-frame clones and lacks some. The sample shows 50,000 to 75,000 clones, 93% of them seen only once. The material sequenced was CD8+ T cells from peripheral blood mononuclear cells, taken in the third trimester of pregnancy. These receptors were taken from a female donor with multiple sclerosis, enrolled in a pregnancy study.

The chain is built from TRBV28 and TRBJ2-2; a possible D gene is TRBD1 (5 bases). This CDR3 spans 15 amino acids. Germline loops: CDR1 MDHEN, CDR2 SYDVKM. The germline V and J ends were trimmed by 3 bases and 4 bases, with 12 bases remaining between them. The CDR3: CASSLIGASTGELFF. CDR3 nucleotides: TGTGCCAGCAGTTTGATAGGGGCGAGCACCGGGGAGCTGTTTTTT.

The rearrangement links TRBV14 to TRBJ1-6; the match to TRBD1 covers 9 bases. The CDR3 loop spans 15 amino acids. Germline V CDR1 and CDR2: SGHDN, FVKESK. Unmatched junction bases numbered 4, after V lost 1 base and J lost 9 bases. CDR3 in DNA: TGTGCCAGCAGCCAAGGGGGACAGGGTGTTTCACCCCTCCACTTT. It yields the protein CASSQGGQGVSPLHF. Full variable domain (rest looked up from reference TRBV14 and TRBJ1-6): EAGVTQFPSHSVIEKGQTVTLRCDPISGHDNLYWYRRVMGKEIKFLLHFVKESKQDESGMPNNRFLAERTGGTYSTLKVQPAELEDSGVYFCASSQGGQGVSPLHFGNGTRLTVT.

The rearrangement joins TRBV19 to TRBJ2-5; possibly TRBD2 for D (5 bases). The germline V gene encodes CDR1 LNHDA and CDR2 SQIVND (reference sequence). The CDR3 extends over 11 amino acids. The V end lost 7 bases, the J end lost 10 bases, and 13 bases lay between the germline ends. The CDR3 DNA reads as TGTGCCAGTAATCATCACGGGGACCAGTACTTC. Its protein product is CASNHHGDQYF.

This chain links TRBV11-1 with TRBJ2-1; TRBD2 is a possible D gene (5 bases). V lost 1 base and J 3 bases, leaving 10 bases between the germline ends. The CDR3 has 15 residues. The germline gives CDR1 SGHAT, CDR2 FQDESV (reference sequence). The CDR3 sequence: CASSLGVALYNEQFF. CDR3 DNA sequence: TGTGCCAGCAGCTTAGGGGTAGCGCTCTACAATGAGCAGTTCTTC.

The rearrangement joins TRBV18 to TRBJ1-4, with 9 bases lining up with TRBD1. The V segment lost 3 bases and the J segment 5 bases; nucleotides outside the gene matches: 1. The CDR3 is made up of 14 amino acids. CDR1 and CDR2 from the germline V gene are KGHSH and LQKENI. CDR3 DNA: TGTGCCAGCTCACCTGACAGGGGGAATGAAAAACTGTTTTTT. Translating gives CASSPDRGNEKLFF.

The chain recombines TRBV2 with TRBJ1-2; 11 bases fit TRBD1. The germline CDR1 and CDR2 sequences are SNHLY and FYNNEI. J lost 2 bases, V lost 0 bases, and 14 bases had no gene match. The CDR3 sequence is 20 residues long. CDR3 amino acids: CASSEAESGTGGAENYGYTF. The CDR3 bases are TGTGCCAGCAGTGAAGCGGAATCTGGGACAGGGGGGGCCGAGAACTATGGCTACACCTTC.

V and J are TRBV27 and TRBJ1-4; weak D call: TRBD1 (5 bases). This CDR3 spans 14 amino acids. V gave up 5 bases and J gave up 8 bases, with 15 bases separating them. In germline, CDR1 is MNHEY, CDR2 SMNVEV (reference sequence). CDR3 DNA sequence: TGTGCCAGCAGTCCTCTGGGGGGTCGGGAAAAACTGTTTTTT. As protein: CASSPLGGREKLFF. Combining the CDR3 with reference TRBV27 and TRBJ1-4 gives the whole variable domain EAQVTQNPRYLITVTGKKLTVTCSQNMNHEYMSWYRQDPGLGLRQIYYSMNVEVTDKGDVPEGYKVSRKEKRNFPLILESPSPNQTSLYFCASSPLGGREKLFFGSGTQLSVL.

V and J are TRBV28 and TRBJ1-4; no clear D gene. The CDR3 has 11 residues. Per germline, CDR1 MDHEN and CDR2 SYDVKM. Trimming took off 5 bases at V and 15 bases at J, with 13 bases between the two ends. CDR3 sequence: CASSTPQSVFF. CDR3 nucleotides: TGTGCCAGCAGTACACCCCAGTCAGTGTTTTTT.

The CDR3 sequence: CASSPSWDRGVSKYGYTF. CDR3 sequence (DNA): TGTGCCAGCAGCCCCTCTTGGGACAGGGGGGTCAGCAAATATGGCTACACCTTC. The V gene is TRBV21-1, the J gene TRBJ1-2; the D call TRBD1 from the table was never checked on the DNA. TRBV21-1 has pseudogene status. The CDR3 covers 18 residues.

J is TRBJ1-1 and V is TRBV28; a weak D match, TRBD1 (6 bases). The CDR3 consists of 15 residues. Germline CDR1 is MDHEN and CDR2 is SYDVKM. V lost 2 bases, J lost 0 bases, and 10 bases lay in between. CDR3 nucleotide sequence: TGTGCCAGCAGTTTAGGGACACCTATGAACACTGAAGCTTTCTTT. It encodes CASSLGTPMNTEAFF. The full variable domain, completed using reference TRBV28 and TRBJ1-1, is DVKVTQSSRYLVKRTGEKVFLECVQDMDHENMFWYRQDPGLGLRLIYFSYDVKMKEKGDIPEGYSVSREKKERFSLILESASTNQTSMYLCASSLGTPMNTEAFFGQGTRLTVV.

The chain couples TRBV9 to TRBJ2-1, with 8 bases that match TRBD2. Germline CDR1 reads SGDLS; CDR2 reads YYNGEE. There are 16 residues in the CDR3. The ends lost 0 bases at V and 1 base at J; junction bases unmatched: 3. CDR3 nucleotides: TGTGCCAGCAGCGTAGAGAGCGGGAGATCCTACAATGAGCAGTTCTTC. Amino acids: CASSVESGRSYNEQFF.

This rearrangement joins TRBV7-9 to TRBJ2-5, with D hard to call. The V end lost 5 bases, the J end lost 0 bases, and 10 bases lay between the germline ends. CDR3 size: 14 residues. CDR1 and CDR2 from the germline V gene are SEHNR and FQNEAQ (reference sequence). This CDR3 reads CASSPRAYQETQYF. Here the CDR3 DNA reads TGTGCCAGCAGCCCCCGAGCGTACCAAGAGACCCAGTACTTC.